These T cell receptor beta chains were read from a single sample in a study of blood T cell repertoires in COVID-19. Produced via immunoSEQ multiplex PCR; TCRdb's table is partial and in-frame only. Among some 270,000 clones listed, approximately 85% were seen once. Sequencing input: peripheral blood. The origin of the receptors is a human donor with COVID-19, enrolled during active disease. The donor label of this sample is uncertain. CDR3s include the opening cysteine and the closing phenylalanine or tryptophan. Not every row has a clone size; where given, it reads once, few, many or a size class.

TRBJ1-2 once TRBV30 CAWSQKGGGGYTF
TRBJ1-6 - TRBV3-1/TRBV3-2 CASSQVADIYNSPLHF
TRBJ1-6 - TRBV5-1 CASSLERQESPLHF
TRBJ2-7 - TRBV4-3 CASSPGSGSRYEQYF
TRBJ2-5 - TRBV5-4 CASSLGISGYQETQYF
TRBJ2-7 - TRBV28 CASSLSQALRGQYF
TRBJ1-1 - TRBV21-1 CASSKLGGSEAFF
TRBJ2-7 - TRBV27 CASSRTGWHEQYF
TRBJ1-1 - TRBV7-3 CASSEQGAPPKAEAFF
TRBJ1-2 - TRBV24-1 CATSDPSDGYTF
TRBJ1-5 - TRBV4-2 CASSQGGQPQHF
TRBJ2-7 - TRBV19 CASSIDRAGNEQYF
TRBJ1-1 - TRBV3-1/TRBV3-2 CASSQDLGVPEAFF
TRBJ1-6 - TRBV28 CASSTTAGSGRLHF
TRBJ1-3 - TRBV19 CASSIGWESFGNTIYF
TRBJ2-3 - TRBV7-9 CASSLAADTDTQYF
TRBJ2-2 - TRBV3-1/TRBV3-2 CASNTLAGGGTGELFF
TRBJ1-1 - TRBV11-2 CASSFRAGTEAFF
TRBJ1-2 - TRBV18 CASSPSGGAYGYTF
TRBJ1-4 - TRBV6-6 CASSPSDRGDEKLFF
TRBJ2-5 - TRBV7-2 CASSVTGTQYF
TRBJ1-2 - TRBV7-8 CASSPNQGQSYGYTF
TRBJ1-4 few TRBV7-6 CASSVQGALNEKLFF
TRBJ2-7 - TRBV2 CASKGAGVSGEQYF
TRBJ1-2 - TRBV2 CASSSMTASEGRTF
TRBJ2-1 - TRBV7-3 CASSLNSYEQFF
TRBJ2-1 once TRBV19 CASTSWRANEQFF
TRBJ1-5 - TRBV2 CASSLGGRRNQPQHF
TRBJ1-4 - TRBV19 CASSISGGYNEKLFF
TRBJ2-5 once TRBV18 CASSADQETQYF
TRBJ2-5 - TRBV3-1/TRBV3-2 CASSQGLAGETQYF
TRBJ2-1 - TRBV4-3 CASSQVRRGAYNEQFF